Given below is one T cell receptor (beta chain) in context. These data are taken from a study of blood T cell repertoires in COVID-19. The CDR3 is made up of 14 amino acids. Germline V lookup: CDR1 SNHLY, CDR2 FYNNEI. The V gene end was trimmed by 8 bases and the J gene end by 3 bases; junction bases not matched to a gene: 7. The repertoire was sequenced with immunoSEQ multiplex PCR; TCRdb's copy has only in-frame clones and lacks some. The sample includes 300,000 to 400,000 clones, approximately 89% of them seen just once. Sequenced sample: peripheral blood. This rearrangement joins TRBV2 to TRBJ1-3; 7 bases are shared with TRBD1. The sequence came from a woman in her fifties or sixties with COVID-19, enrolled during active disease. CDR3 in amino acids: CASGGQGVGNTIYF. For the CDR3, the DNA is TGTGCCAGCGGAGGGCAGGGGGTTGGAAACACCATATATTTT. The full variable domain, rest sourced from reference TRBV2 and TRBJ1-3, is EPEVTQTPSHQVTQMGQEVILRCVPISNHLYFYWYRQILGQKVEFLVSFYNNEISEKSEIFDDQFSVERPDGSNFTLKIRSTKLEDSAMYFCASGGQGVGNTIYFGEGSWLTVV.